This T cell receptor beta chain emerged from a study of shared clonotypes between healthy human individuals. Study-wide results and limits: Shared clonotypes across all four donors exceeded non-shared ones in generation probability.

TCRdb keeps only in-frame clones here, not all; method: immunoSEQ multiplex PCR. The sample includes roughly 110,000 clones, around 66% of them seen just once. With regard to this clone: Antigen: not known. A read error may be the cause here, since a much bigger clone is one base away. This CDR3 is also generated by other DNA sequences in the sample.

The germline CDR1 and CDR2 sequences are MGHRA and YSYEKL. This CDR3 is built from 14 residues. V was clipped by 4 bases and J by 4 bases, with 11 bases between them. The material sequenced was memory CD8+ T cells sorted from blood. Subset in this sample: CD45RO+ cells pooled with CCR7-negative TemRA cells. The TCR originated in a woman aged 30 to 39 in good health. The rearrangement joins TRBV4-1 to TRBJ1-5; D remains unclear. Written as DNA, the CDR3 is TGCGCCAGCAGCCCGTCGCGGGGAAATCAGCCCCAGCATTTT. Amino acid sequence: CASSPSRGNQPQHF.